This T cell receptor beta chain was identified in a study of blood T cell repertoires in COVID-19. Some clones are missing from TCRdb's copy, which holds only in-frame ones; the method was immunoSEQ multiplex PCR. The data show just over 350,000 clones, 80% to 90% seen once. Enrollment of patients from Seattle took place during active infection, with longitudinal follow-up. The source is an older woman with COVID-19, enrolled during active disease. The sequenced sample was peripheral blood.

CDR3 region: CASSPGGEPYEQYF. In DNA, the CDR3 is TGTGCCAGCAGCCCGGGCGGGGAACCCTACGAGCAGTACTTC. V usage is TRBV14 and J usage is TRBJ2-7; maybe TRBD2 (6 bases). V was clipped by 4 bases and J by 2 bases, with 12 bases between them. CDR1 is SGHDN and CDR2 is FVKESK in the germline V gene. This CDR3 has 14 amino acids.